This T cell receptor beta chain was retrieved from a study of T cells in Graves' hyperthyroidism and ophthalmopathy. Study in general: At the time of initial diagnosis and before any treatment, peripheral blood was collected.

RNA transcripts served as the template for amplifying TCR beta CDR3 regions. During a first-round RT-PCR of the TCR CDR3, the HTBI primer set was used. In TCRdb, the multiplex PCR reads were re-called with MiXCR into one record per CDR3 protein. The sample lists roughly 500,000 distinct CDR3 sequences, about 16% occurring once. The germline CDR1 and CDR2 sequences are DFQATT and SNEGSKA (reference sequence). J lost 5 bases, V lost 2 bases, and 6 bases had no gene match. This CDR3 comprises 14 residues. Study-level points and caveats: A median around six months before onset, the model predicted ophthalmopathy. Researchers report that a 13 V-J model separated ophthalmopathy from stable hyperthyroidism. Appearing also in blood were most of the thyroid clonotypes expanded above 0.001.

This clonotype was observed at least ten times. Its specificity is not known. This chain uses TRBV20-1 with TRBJ1-1; 9 positions match TRBD1. The sample was blood. This sequence originates from a woman aged 25 to 39 with Graves' ophthalmopathy. In DNA, the CDR3 is TGCAGTGCTAGACCAGGGACAGGGTTAACTGAAGCTTTCTTT. Translating it yields CSARPGTGLTEAFF.